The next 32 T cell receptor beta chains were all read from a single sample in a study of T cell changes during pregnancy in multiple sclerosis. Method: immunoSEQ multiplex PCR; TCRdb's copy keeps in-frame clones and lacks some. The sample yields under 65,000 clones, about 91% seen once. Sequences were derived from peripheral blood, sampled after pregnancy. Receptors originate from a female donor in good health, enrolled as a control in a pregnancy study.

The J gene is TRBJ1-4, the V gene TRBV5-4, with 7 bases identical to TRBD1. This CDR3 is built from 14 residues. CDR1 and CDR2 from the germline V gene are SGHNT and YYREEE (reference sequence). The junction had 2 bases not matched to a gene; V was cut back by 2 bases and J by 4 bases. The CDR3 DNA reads TGTGCCAGCAGCTTTGGGACAGATAATGAAAAACTGTTTTTT. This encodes CASSFGTDNEKLFF.

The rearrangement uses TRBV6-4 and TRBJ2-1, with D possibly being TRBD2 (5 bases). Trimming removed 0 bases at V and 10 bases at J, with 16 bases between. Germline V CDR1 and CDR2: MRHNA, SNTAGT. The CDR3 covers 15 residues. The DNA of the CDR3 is TGTGCCAGCAGTGACTCGGCGGGTTCGGTCGTCGAGCAGTTCTTC. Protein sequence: CASSDSAGSVVEQFF.

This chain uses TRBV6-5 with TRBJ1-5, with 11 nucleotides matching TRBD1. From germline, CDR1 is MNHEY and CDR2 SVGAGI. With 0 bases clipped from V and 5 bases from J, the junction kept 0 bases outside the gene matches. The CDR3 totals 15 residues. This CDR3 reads CASSYSGQGDQPQHF. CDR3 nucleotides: TGTGCCAGCAGTTACTCGGGACAGGGGGATCAGCCCCAGCATTTT.

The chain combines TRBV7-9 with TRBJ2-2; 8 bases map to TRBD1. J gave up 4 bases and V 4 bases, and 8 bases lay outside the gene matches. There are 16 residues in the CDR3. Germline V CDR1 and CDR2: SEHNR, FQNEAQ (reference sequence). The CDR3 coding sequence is TGTGCCAGCAGCTCCGCGAAGACAGGGGCCACCGGGGAGCTGTTTTTT. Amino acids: CASSSAKTGATGELFF.

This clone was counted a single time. The CDR3, as DNA: TGTGCCAGCAGCTTAGCTAGCGGGGGGTCCTACGAGCAGTACTTC. This sequence encodes CASSLASGGSYEQYF. The chain couples TRBV7-6 to TRBJ2-7, with 10 positions matching TRBD2. This CDR3 is built from 15 residues. V gave up 0 bases and J gave up 1 base; unmatched junction bases: 0. Germline V gene lookup returns CDR1 SGHVS and CDR2 FNYEAQ.

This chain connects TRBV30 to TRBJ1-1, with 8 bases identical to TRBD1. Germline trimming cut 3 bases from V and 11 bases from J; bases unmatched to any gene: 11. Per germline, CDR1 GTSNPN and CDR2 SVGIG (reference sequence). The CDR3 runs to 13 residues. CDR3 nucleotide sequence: TGTGCCTGGAGCAATGGACAGGGTACAGCTGCTTTCTTT. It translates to CAWSNGQGTAAFF.

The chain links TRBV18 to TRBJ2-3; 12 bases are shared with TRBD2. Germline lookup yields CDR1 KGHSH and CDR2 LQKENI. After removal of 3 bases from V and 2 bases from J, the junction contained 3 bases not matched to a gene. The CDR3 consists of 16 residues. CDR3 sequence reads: CASSPRLAGDTDTQYF. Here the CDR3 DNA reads TGTGCCAGCTCACCTCGACTAGCGGGAGACACAGATACGCAGTATTTT.

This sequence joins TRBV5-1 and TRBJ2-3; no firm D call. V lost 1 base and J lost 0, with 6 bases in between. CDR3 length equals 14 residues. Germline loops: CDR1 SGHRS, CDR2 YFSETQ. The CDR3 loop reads CASSLFGSTDTQYF. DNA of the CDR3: TGCGCCAGCAGCTTGTTCGGGAGCACAGATACGCAGTATTTT.

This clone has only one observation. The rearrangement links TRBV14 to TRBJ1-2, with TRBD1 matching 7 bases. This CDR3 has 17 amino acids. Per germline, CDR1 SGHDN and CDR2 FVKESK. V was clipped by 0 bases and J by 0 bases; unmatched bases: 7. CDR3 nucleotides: TGTGCCAGCAGCCAAGATGGGACAGTTCGTACTAACTATGGCTACACCTTC. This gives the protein CASSQDGTVRTNYGYTF.

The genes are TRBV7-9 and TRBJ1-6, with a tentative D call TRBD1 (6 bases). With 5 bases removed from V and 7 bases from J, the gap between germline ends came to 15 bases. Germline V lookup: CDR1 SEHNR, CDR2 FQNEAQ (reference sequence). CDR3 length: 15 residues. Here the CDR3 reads CASSEGTPGNSPLHF. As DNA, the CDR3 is TGTGCCAGCAGCGAGGGGACACCTGGAAATTCACCCCTCCACTTT.

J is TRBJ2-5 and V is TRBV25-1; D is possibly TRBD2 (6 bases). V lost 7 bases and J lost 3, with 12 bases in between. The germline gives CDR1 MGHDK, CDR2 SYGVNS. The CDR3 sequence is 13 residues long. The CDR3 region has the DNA TGTGCCAGCAAAGGGGCGGGAAAAGAGACCCAGTACTTC. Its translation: CASKGAGKETQYF.

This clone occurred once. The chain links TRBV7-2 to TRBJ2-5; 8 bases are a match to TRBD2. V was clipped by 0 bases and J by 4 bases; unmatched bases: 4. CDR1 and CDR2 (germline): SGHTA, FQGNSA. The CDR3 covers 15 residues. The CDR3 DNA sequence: TGTGCCAGCAGCTTAGCGCGGGCGGGGGGAGAGACCCAGTACTTC. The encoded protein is CASSLARAGGETQYF. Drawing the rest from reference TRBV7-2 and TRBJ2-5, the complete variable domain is GAGVSQSPSNKVTEKGKDVELRCDPISGHTALYWYRQSLGQGLEFLIYFQGNSAPDKSGLPSDRFSAERTGGSVSTLTIQRTQQEDSAVYLCASSLARAGGETQYFGPGTRLLVL.

The CDR3 bases are TGTGCCAGCGTCAGGGCGAACACCGGGGAGCTGTTTTTT. Protein sequence: CASVRANTGELFF. This sequence joins TRBV28 and TRBJ2-2; the D gene is possibly TRBD1 (5 bases). Per the germline V gene, CDR1 is MDHEN and CDR2 is SYDVKM. The CDR3 sequence is 13 residues long. Trimming removed 8 bases at V and 0 bases at J, with 7 bases between.

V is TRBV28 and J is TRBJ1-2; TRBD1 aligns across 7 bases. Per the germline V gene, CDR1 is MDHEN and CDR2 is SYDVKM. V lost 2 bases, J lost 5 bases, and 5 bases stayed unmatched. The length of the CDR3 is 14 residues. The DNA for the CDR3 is TGTGCCAGCAGTTTAGTCGACAGGGTATATGGCTACACCTTC. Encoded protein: CASSLVDRVYGYTF.

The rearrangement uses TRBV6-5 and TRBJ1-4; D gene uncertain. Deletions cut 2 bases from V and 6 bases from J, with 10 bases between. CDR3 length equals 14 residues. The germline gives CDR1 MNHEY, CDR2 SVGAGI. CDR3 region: CASSYGRADEKLFF. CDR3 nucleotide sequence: TGTGCCAGCAGTTACGGGCGGGCGGATGAAAAACTGTTTTTT.

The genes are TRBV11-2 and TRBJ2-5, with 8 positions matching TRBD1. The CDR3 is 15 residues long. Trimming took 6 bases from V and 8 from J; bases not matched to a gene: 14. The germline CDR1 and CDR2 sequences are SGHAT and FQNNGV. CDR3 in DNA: TGTGCCAGCAGATTCTCCGGGACAGGCCTAGATACCCAGTACTTC. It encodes CASRFSGTGLDTQYF.

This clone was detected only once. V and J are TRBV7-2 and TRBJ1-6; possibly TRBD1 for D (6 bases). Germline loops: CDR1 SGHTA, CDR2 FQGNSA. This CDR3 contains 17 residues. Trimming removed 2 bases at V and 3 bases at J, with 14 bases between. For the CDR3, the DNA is TGTGCCAGCAGCTTAACCGGACAGCTGCGCTATAATTCACCCCTCCACTTT. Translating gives CASSLTGQLRYNSPLHF.

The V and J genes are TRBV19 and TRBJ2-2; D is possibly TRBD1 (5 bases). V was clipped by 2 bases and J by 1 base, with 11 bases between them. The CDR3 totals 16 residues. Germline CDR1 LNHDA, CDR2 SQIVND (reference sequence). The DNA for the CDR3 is TGTGCCAGTAGTATATCGGACATTGTGAACACCGGGGAGCTGTTTTTT. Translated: CASSISDIVNTGELFF. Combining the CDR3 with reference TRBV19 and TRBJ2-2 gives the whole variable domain DGGITQSPKYLFRKEGQNVTLSCEQNLNHDAMYWYRQDPGQGLRLIYYSQIVNDFQKGDIAEGYSVSREKKESFPLTVTSAQKNPTAFYLCASSISDIVNTGELFFGEGSRLTVL.

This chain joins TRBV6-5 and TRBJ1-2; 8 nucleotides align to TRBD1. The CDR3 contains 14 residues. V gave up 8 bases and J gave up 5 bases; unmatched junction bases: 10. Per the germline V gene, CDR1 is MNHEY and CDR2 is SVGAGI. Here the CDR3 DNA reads TGTGCCAGCGGGGAATTTGGACAGGGATATGGCTACACCTTC. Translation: CASGEFGQGYGYTF.

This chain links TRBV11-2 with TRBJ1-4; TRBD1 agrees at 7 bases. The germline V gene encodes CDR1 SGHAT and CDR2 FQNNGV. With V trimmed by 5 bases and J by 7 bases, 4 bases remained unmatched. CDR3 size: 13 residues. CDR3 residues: CASSIRDSEKLFF. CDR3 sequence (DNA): TGTGCCAGCAGCATCCGGGACAGTGAAAAACTGTTTTTT.

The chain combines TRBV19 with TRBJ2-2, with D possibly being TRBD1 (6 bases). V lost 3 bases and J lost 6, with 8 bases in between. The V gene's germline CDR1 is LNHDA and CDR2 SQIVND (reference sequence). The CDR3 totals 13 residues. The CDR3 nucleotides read TGTGCCAGTAGTATCGCAGGGGCCGGGGAGCTGTTTTTT. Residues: CASSIAGAGELFF.

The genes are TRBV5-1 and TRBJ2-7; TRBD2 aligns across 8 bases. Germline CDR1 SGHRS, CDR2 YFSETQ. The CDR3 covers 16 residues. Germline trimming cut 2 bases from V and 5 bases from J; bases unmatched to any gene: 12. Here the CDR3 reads CASSFIGGVAGNEQYF. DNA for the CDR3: TGCGCCAGCAGCTTTATCGGTGGGGTAGCGGGGAACGAGCAGTACTTC.

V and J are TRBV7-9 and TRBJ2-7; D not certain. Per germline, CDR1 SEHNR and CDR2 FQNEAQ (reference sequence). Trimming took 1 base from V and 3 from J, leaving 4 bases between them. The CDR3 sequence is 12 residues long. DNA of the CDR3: TGTGCCAGCAGCTTAGATAACTACGAGCAGTACTTC. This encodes CASSLDNYEQYF.

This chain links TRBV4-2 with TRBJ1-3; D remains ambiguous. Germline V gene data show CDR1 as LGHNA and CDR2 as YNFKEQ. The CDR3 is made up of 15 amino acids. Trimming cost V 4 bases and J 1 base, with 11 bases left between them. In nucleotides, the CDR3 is TGTGCCAGCAGCCCGGGTTCGGGTTCTGGAAACACCATATATTTT. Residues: CASSPGSGSGNTIYF.

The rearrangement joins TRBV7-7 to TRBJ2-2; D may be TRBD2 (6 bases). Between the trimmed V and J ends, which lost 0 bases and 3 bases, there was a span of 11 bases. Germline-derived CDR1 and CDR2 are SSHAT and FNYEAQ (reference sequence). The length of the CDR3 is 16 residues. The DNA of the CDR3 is TGTGCCAGCAGCTTAGCTAGTTCGGGGGACACCGGGGAGCTGTTTTTT. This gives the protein CASSLASSGDTGELFF.

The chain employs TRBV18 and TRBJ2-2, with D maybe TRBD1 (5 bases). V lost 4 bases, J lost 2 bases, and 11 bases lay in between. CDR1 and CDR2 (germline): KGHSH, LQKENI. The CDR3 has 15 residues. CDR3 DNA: TGTGCCAGCTCACAATCTGACAGTAACACCGGGGAGCTGTTTTTT. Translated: CASSQSDSNTGELFF.

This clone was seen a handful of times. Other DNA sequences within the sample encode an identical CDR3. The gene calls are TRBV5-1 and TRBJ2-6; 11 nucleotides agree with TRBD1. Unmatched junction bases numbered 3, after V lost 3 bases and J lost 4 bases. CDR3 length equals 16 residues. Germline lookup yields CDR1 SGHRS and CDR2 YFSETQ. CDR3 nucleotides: TGCGCCAGCAGCTGGACAGGGGGCGGAGGGGCCAACGTCCTGACTTTC. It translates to CASSWTGGGGANVLTF.

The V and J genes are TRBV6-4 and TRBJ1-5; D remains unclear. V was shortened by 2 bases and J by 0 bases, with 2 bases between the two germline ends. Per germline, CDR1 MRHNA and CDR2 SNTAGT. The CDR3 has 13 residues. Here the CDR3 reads CASSDHSNQPQHF. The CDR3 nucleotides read TGTGCCAGCAGTGACCATAGCAATCAGCCCCAGCATTTT.

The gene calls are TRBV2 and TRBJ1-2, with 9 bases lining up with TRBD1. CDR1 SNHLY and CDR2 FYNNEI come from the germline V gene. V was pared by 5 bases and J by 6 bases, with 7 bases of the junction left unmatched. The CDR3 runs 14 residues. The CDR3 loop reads CASSLTGTGNGYTF. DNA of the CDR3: TGTGCCAGCAGTTTGACCGGGACAGGGAATGGCTACACCTTC.

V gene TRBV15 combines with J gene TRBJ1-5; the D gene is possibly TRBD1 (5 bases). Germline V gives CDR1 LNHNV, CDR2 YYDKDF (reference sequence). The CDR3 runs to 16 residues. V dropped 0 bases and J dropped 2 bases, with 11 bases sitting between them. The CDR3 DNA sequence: TGTGCCACCAGCAGAGATTTCGGGGGAGGCAATCAGCCCCAGCATTTT. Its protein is CATSRDFGGGNQPQHF.

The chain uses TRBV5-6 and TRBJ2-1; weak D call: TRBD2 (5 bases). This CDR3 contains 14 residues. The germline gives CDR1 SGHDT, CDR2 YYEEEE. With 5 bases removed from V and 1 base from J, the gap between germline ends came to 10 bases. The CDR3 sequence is CASRAGISYNEQFF. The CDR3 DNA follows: TGTGCCAGCAGAGCCGGGATATCCTACAATGAGCAGTTCTTC.

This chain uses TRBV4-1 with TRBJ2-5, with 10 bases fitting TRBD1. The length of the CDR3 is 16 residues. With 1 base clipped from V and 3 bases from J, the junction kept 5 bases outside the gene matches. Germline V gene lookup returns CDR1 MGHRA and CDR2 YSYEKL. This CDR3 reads CASSQGIGTGEETQYF. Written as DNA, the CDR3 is TGCGCCAGCAGCCAAGGAATCGGGACAGGGGAAGAGACCCAGTACTTC.